The rows below give T cell receptor beta chains drawn from one sample of a study of T cell changes during pregnancy in multiple sclerosis. Only in-frame clones appear in the TCRdb table, and some are missing; sequencing was by immunoSEQ multiplex PCR. The sample includes about 17,000 clones, around four fifths of them seen just once. This specimen consisted of CD8+ T cells from peripheral blood mononuclear cells, obtained in the second trimester of pregnancy. The source is a female donor in good health, enrolled as a control in a pregnancy study. CDR3s include the opening cysteine and the closing phenylalanine or tryptophan. A D gene is named only where the DNA matches it firmly. The listing skips clone size in some rows; elsewhere it reads once, few, many or a size class.

>NA|NA|TRBV6-6|TRBJ2-5
CASEGGVRETQYF
TGTGCCAGCGAGGGCGGGGTACGAGAGACCCAGTACTTC
>TRBD2|NA|TRBV4-1|TRBJ2-7
CASSQEGASGGAWGYEQYF
TGCGCCAGCAGCCAAGAAGGGGCTAGCGGGGGGGCCTGGGGCTACGAGCAGTACTTC
>TRBD2|NA|TRBV6-4|TRBJ2-3
CASSELSGGGTTDTQYF
TGTGCCAGCAGTGAATTAAGCGGCGGGGGGACCACAGATACGCAATATTTT
>NA|NA|TRBV9|TRBJ2-1
CASSVTGSPGEQFF
TGTGCCAGCAGCGTAACCGGGTCCCCAGGGGAGCAGTTCTTC
>NA|NA|TRBV4-3|TRBJ1-2
CASSLGSGGNGYTF
TGCGCCAGCAGCCTAGGGTCAGGAGGCAATGGCTACACCTTC
>TRBD2|NA|TRBV5-6|TRBJ2-1
CASSALLAGEQFF
TGTGCCAGCAGCGCCCTACTAGCGGGGGAGCAGTTCTTC
>TRBD1|NA|TRBV7-2|TRBJ1-4
CASSPRGTGDNEKLFF
TGTGCCAGCAGCCCCCGCGGGACAGGTGATAATGAAAAACTGTTTTTT
>TRBD1|once|TRBV6-6|TRBJ1-4
CASSSQGANEKLFF
TGTGCCAGCAGTTCCCAGGGGGCGAATGAAAAACTGTTTTTT
>TRBD2|NA|TRBV28|TRBJ2-3
CASGGLAELTDTQYF
TGTGCCAGCGGCGGGCTAGCGGAACTTACAGATACGCAGTATTTT
>NA|NA|TRBV18|TRBJ1-6
CASSPWADNSPLHF
TGTGCCAGCTCACCTTGGGCTGATAATTCACCCCTCCACTTT
>NA|NA|TRBV5-4|TRBJ2-1
CASSPKGASSYNEQFF
TGTGCCAGCAGCCCCAAAGGGGCATCTTCCTACAATGAGCAGTTCTTC
>NA|NA|TRBV27|TRBJ1-5
CASSGLGGLRKSNQPQHF
TGTGCCAGCAGTGGCCTCGGGGGTTTAAGGAAGAGCAATCAGCCCCAGCATTTT
>NA|once|TRBV6-5|TRBJ2-7
CAIKELGSSYEQYF
TGTGCCATTAAGGAGCTGGGGAGCTCCTACGAGCAGTACTTC
>NA|medium-sized|TRBV4-2|TRBJ2-3
CASSQSLARSSTDTQYF
TGTGCCAGCAGCCAATCCCTAGCGAGATCTAGCACAGATACGCAGTATTTT
>TRBD1|NA|TRBV7-3|TRBJ2-7
CASSLGQGNEQYF
TGTGCCAGCAGCTTAGGACAGGGCAACGAGCAGTACTTC
>TRBD1|NA|TRBV6-1|TRBJ1-6
CASSDGTGDGSPLHF
TGTGCCAGCAGTGACGGAACAGGGGATGGCTCACCCCTCCACTTT
>TRBD1|NA|TRBV6-1|TRBJ1-4
CASRGGTANEKLFF
TGTGCCAGCAGGGGCGGGACAGCTAATGAAAAACTGTTTTTT
>NA|NA|TRBV7-9|TRBJ1-6
CASSEDSEYNSPLHF
TGTGCCAGCAGCGAGGACAGCGAATATAATTCACCCCTCCACTTT
>TRBD1|NA|TRBV11-2|TRBJ1-6
CASSYTLTGDNSPLHF
TGTGCCAGCAGCTATACCCTGACAGGGGATAATTCACCCCTCCACTTT
>TRBD1|NA|TRBV7-8|TRBJ1-5
CASSSPTGGNQPQHF
TGTGCCAGCAGCTCCCCTACAGGGGGCAATCAGCCCCAGCATTTT
>NA|NA|TRBV15|TRBJ1-4
CATSREKMGARGEKLFF
TGTGCCACCAGCAGAGAGAAGATGGGGGCCCGGGGTGAAAAACTGTTTTTT
>TRBD1|NA|TRBV6-6|TRBJ2-7
CASSARDRAYEQYF
TGTGCCAGCAGTGCCCGGGACAGGGCGTACGAGCAGTACTTC
>NA|NA|TRBV4-3|TRBJ1-6
CASSQDREFYNSPLHF
TGCGCCAGCAGCCAAGATCGGGAGTTTTATAATTCACCCCTCCACTTT
>TRBD1|NA|TRBV7-9|TRBJ1-1
CASRLQGKATEAFF
TGTGCCAGCAGACTACAGGGGAAGGCCACTGAAGCTTTCTTT
>NA|NA|TRBV7-3|TRBJ1-6
CASSPLGANSPLHF
TGTGCCAGCAGCCCCCTTGGGGCGAATTCACCCCTCCACTTT
>TRBD2|once|TRBV7-9|TRBJ2-3
CASSPRGGIADTQYF
TGCGCCAGCAGCCCCCGGGGGGGGATTGCAGATACGCAGTATTTT
>TRBD1|NA|TRBV5-1|TRBJ2-7
CASSIRQGFYEQYF
TGCGCCAGCAGCATAAGACAGGGCTTCTACGAGCAGTACTTC
>NA|NA|TRBV29-1|TRBJ1-5
CSVREGNQPQHF
TGCAGCGTCAGGGAGGGCAATCAGCCCCAGCATTTT
>NA|NA|TRBV9|TRBJ1-4
CASSVDKGLNDEKLFF
TGTGCCAGCAGCGTAGATAAGGGGCTCAACGACGAAAAACTGTTTTTT
>TRBD1|NA|TRBV25-1|TRBJ1-1
CASSAHGQGDTEAFF
TGTGCCAGCAGTGCACACGGACAGGGCGACACTGAAGCTTTCTTT
>NA|NA|TRBV11-3|TRBJ2-5
CASSLDSSGEQYF
TGTGCCAGCAGCTTAGATTCCTCGGGGGAGCAGTACTTC
>NA|NA|TRBV9|TRBJ2-3
CASSVVGAALGRGTQYF
TGTGCCAGCAGCGTAGTGGGGGCGGCTCTGGGGCGTGGTACGCAGTATTTT
>TRBD1|NA|TRBV29-1|TRBJ2-7
CSAFFRDRGTYF
TGCAGCGCCTTTTTTCGGGACAGGGGAACATACTTC